The 17 T cell receptor beta chains presented below share a single source sample, sequenced in a study of blood T cell repertoires in COVID-19. The assay was immunoSEQ multiplex PCR, and TCRdb's table has in-frame clones only and misses some. Among roughly 120,000 clones listed, more than 75% were seen once. The source material was peripheral blood. The receptor source for this set is a man aged 60 to 69 with COVID-19, enrolled during active disease.

The chain has TRBV7-9 and TRBJ2-1; D possibly corresponds to TRBD2 (5 bases). V shed 5 bases and J shed 10 bases, with 15 bases lying between them. The germline gives CDR1 SEHNR, CDR2 FQNEAQ (reference sequence). The CDR3 runs to 13 residues. Here the CDR3 reads CASSPRVRPEQFF. For the CDR3, the DNA is TGTGCCAGCAGCCCGCGGGTCCGCCCGGAGCAGTTCTTC.

The chain uses TRBV10-3 and TRBJ1-3, with D possibly being TRBD1 (5 bases). The V gene's germline CDR1 is ENHRY and CDR2 SYGVKD. The CDR3 length is 15 residues. V gave up 3 bases and J gave up 2 bases, with 11 bases separating them. The chain's CDR3 is CAISEGGDPGNTIYF. Written as DNA, the CDR3 is TGTGCCATCAGTGAAGGAGGGGACCCTGGAAACACCATATATTTT.

V usage is TRBV10-3 and J usage is TRBJ1-1; TRBD1 matches at 10 bases. The V and J ends lost 10 bases and 3 bases, in that order; junction bases with no gene match: 5. Per germline, CDR1 ENHRY and CDR2 SYGVKD. The CDR3 is made up of 13 amino acids. DNA of the CDR3: TGTGCCACCGGGACAGGGGAAGACACTGAAGCTTTCTTT. It translates to CATGTGEDTEAFF.

V is TRBV2 and J is TRBJ2-3, with TRBD2 identical over 12 bases. This CDR3 has 15 amino acids. Germline V gene lookup returns CDR1 SNHLY and CDR2 FYNNEI. After removal of 5 bases from V and 1 base from J, the junction contained 1 base not matched to a gene. CDR3 in amino acids: CASSRLAGGTDTQYF. The CDR3 nucleotides are TGTGCCAGCAGTCGACTAGCGGGAGGCACAGATACGCAGTATTTT.

The chain employs TRBV28 and TRBJ2-1; D is ambiguous. Germline values: CDR1 MDHEN, CDR2 SYDVKM. The ends were cut back, 3 bases at V and 7 bases at J, with 7 bases in the middle. The CDR3 is made up of 12 amino acids. For the CDR3, the DNA is TGTGCCAGCAGTTTCCAGTGGAATGAGCAGTTCTTC. This translates into CASSFQWNEQFF.

The rearrangement joins TRBV9 to TRBJ2-2; maybe TRBD1 (5 bases). Germline assignment: CDR1 SGDLS and CDR2 YYNGEE. The CDR3 has 15 amino acids. V lost 3 bases and J 1 base, leaving 10 bases between the germline ends. CDR3 amino acids: CASSDLTVNTGELFF. CDR3 nucleotides: TGTGCCAGCAGCGACTTGACAGTGAACACCGGGGAGCTGTTTTTT.

This CDR3 reads CASSEFFGSSTHTDTQYF. The CDR3 DNA is TGTGCCAGCAGTGAATTTTTCGGGAGCTCGACCCACACAGATACGCAGTATTTT. The chain employs TRBV6-1 and TRBJ2-3; D is perhaps TRBD2 (6 bases). The CDR3 is 18 residues long. V was pared by 2 bases and J by 2 bases, with 20 bases between. The germline V gene has CDR1 MNHNS and CDR2 SASEGT.

This clone showed up just once. The chain combines TRBV30 with TRBJ2-2; 8 nucleotides line up with TRBD2. The V gene end was trimmed by 2 bases and the J gene end by 3 bases; junction bases not matched to a gene: 14. Per the germline V gene, CDR1 is GTSNPN and CDR2 is SVGIG (reference sequence). CDR3 length: 18 residues. CDR3 coding DNA: TGTGCCTGGAGTAACCCCCCGGGACTAGTAATCTACACCGGGGAGCTGTTTTTT. Amino acids: CAWSNPPGLVIYTGELFF. The complete variable domain, with remaining parts taken from reference TRBV30 and TRBJ2-2, reads SQTIHQWPATLVQPVGSPLSLECTVEGTSNPNLYWYRQAAGRGLQLLFYSVGIGQISSEVPQNLSASRPQDRQFILSSKKLLLSDSGFYLCAWSNPPGLVIYTGELFFGEGSRLTVL.

This clone is categorized as medium-sized (0.01 to 0.1%). The rearrangement links TRBV4-2 to TRBJ2-5; D unresolved. CDR1 is LGHNA and CDR2 is YNFKEQ in the germline V gene. The CDR3 contains 13 residues. V shed 0 bases and J shed 5 bases, with 7 bases lying between them. The CDR3 loop is CASSQDRMETQYF. The CDR3 bases are TGTGCCAGCAGCCAAGATAGAATGGAGACCCAGTACTTC.

This clone has a single count. V usage is TRBV18 and J usage is TRBJ1-5; maybe TRBD1 (5 bases). V shed 3 bases and J shed 4 bases, with 10 bases lying between them. This CDR3 spans 14 amino acids. Germline values: CDR1 KGHSH, CDR2 LQKENI. The CDR3 reads CASSPGGENQPQHF. The CDR3 DNA reads as TGTGCCAGCTCACCGGGGGGGGAGAATCAGCCCCAGCATTTT. The full variable domain, with the rest looked up from reference TRBV18 and TRBJ1-5, is NAGVMQNPRHLVRRRGQEARLRCSPMKGHSHVYWYRQLPEEGLKFMVYLQKENIIDESGMPKERFSAEFPKEGPSILRIQQVVRGDSAAYFCASSPGGENQPQHFGDGTRLSIL.

This clone was seen more than once but under ten times. This chain joins TRBV7-8 and TRBJ2-7; TRBD2 might be the D (5 bases). Germline V gene lookup returns CDR1 SGHVS and CDR2 FQNEAQ. There are 14 residues in the CDR3. Trimming left V 7 bases short and J 7 bases short, with 20 bases between. DNA for the CDR3: TGTGCCAGCACCCCCCGCCGGGGAACCAGGGAGCAGTACTTC. Amino acids: CASTPRRGTREQYF.

The J gene is TRBJ1-6, the V gene TRBV25-1; D call uncertain. This CDR3 spans 13 amino acids. Between the trimmed V and J ends, which lost 3 bases and 8 bases, there was a span of 8 bases. Per the germline V gene, CDR1 is MGHDK and CDR2 is SYGVNS. The CDR3 coding sequence is TGTGCCAGCAGTGAGAGGAAAGATTCACCCCTCCACTTT. The encoded protein is CASSERKDSPLHF.

The chain has TRBV27 and TRBJ2-6; D not certain. Per germline, CDR1 MNHEY and CDR2 SMNVEV (reference sequence). This CDR3 has 16 residues. Between the trimmed V and J ends, which lost 5 bases and 4 bases, there was a span of 15 bases. CDR3 residues: CASSALRVSGANVLTF. In nucleotides, the CDR3 is TGTGCCAGCAGTGCCCTCCGGGTATCGGGGGCCAACGTCCTGACTTTC.

This chain uses TRBV7-2 with TRBJ2-7; maybe TRBD1 (6 bases). Germline CDR1 SGHTA, CDR2 FQGNSA. This CDR3 has 16 residues. Trimming removed 2 bases from V and 0 bases from J, with 14 bases in between. The CDR3 DNA follows: TGTGCCAGCAGCTTACCCCGGGACACAAGCTCCTACGAGCAGTACTTC. It encodes CASSLPRDTSSYEQYF.

The CDR3 DNA follows: TGCAGCGGATGGACAGGGAACACTGAAGCTTTCTTT. Translation: CSGWTGNTEAFF. The V gene is TRBV29-1, the J gene TRBJ1-1; 7 bases are a match to TRBD1. Germline V gene sequence: CDR1 SQVTM, CDR2 ANQGSEA. Trimming at V came to 7 bases and at J to 1 base, leaving 3 bases not matched to a gene. The CDR3 totals 12 residues.

The genes are TRBV30 and TRBJ2-7; 10 nucleotides match TRBD1. The CDR3 is made up of 15 amino acids. Trimming cost V 3 bases and J 3 bases; bases outside gene matches: 8. CDR1 is GTSNPN, CDR2 SVGIG, per germline (reference sequence). The CDR3 spells CAWREGQGEIYEQYF. As DNA, the CDR3 is TGTGCCTGGAGAGAAGGACAGGGGGAGATCTACGAGCAGTACTTC.

V usage is TRBV5-8 and J usage is TRBJ1-1; 7 positions agree with TRBD1. Germline assignment: CDR1 SGHTS and CDR2 YDEGEE. Trimming removed 0 bases from V and 0 bases from J; junction bases left unmatched: 8. CDR3 length: 17 residues. The chain's CDR3 is CASSLVWDSLMNTEAFF. The CDR3 DNA reads TGTGCCAGCAGCTTGGTTTGGGACAGCCTCATGAACACTGAAGCTTTCTTT.